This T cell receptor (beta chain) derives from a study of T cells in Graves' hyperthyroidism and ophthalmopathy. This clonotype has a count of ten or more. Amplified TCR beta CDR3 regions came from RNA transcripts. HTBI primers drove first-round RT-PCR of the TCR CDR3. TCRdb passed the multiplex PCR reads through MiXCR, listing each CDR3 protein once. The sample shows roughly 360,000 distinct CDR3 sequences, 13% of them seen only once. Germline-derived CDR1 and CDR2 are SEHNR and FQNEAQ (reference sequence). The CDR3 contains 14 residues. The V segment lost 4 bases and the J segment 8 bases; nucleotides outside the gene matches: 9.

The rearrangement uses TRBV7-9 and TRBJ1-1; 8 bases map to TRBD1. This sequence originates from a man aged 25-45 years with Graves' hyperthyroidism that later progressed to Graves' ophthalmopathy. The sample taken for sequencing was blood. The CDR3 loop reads CASSSWTGWSEAFF. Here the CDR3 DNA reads TGTGCCAGCAGCTCGTGGACAGGGTGGAGCGAAGCTTTCTTT.